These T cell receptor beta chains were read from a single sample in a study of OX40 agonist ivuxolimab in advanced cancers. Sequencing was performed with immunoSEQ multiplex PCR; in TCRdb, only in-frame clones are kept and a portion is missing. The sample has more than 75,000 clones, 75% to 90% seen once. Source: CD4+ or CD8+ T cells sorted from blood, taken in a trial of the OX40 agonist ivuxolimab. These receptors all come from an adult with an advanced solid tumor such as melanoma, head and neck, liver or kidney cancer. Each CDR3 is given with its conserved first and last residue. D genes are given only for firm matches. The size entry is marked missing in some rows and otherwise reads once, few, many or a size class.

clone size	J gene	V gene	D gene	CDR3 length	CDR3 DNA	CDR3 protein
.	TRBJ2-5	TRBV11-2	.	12	TGTGCCAGCAGTTTGTTACAAGAGACCCAGTACTTC	CASSLLQETQYF
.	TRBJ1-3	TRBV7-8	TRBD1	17	TGTGCCAGCAGCTCGCGGACAGGAGCTTACTCTGGAAACACCATATATTTT	CASSSRTGAYSGNTIYF
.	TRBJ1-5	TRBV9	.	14	TGTGCCAGCAGCGCAGGGACTAGCAATCAGCCCCAGCATTTT	CASSAGTSNQPQHF
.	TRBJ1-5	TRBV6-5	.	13	TGTGCCAGCAGTTACGATCATGATCAGCCCCAGCATTTT	CASSYDHDQPQHF
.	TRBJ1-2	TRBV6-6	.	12	TGTGCCAGCAACAGGGATCTTTATGACTACACCTTC	CASNRDLYDYTF
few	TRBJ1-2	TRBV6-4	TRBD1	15	TGTGCCAGCAGTGAGTCAGGGGGTGCTAACTATGGCTACACCTTC	CASSESGGANYGYTF
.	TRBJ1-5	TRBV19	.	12	TGTGCCAGTAGTATCGCCGATCAGCCCCAGCATTTT	CASSIADQPQHF
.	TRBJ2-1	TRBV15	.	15	TGTGCCACCAGCAGAGATCTCCGACAGAACAATGAGCAGTTCTTC	CATSRDLRQNNEQFF
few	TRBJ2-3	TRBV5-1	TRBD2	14	TGCGCCAGCAGCCAGCGGGGCAGCACAGATACGCAGTATTTT	CASSQRGSTDTQYF
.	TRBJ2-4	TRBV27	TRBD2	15	TGTGCCAGCACCTTCCGCCTAGCGGAAGCAAACATTCAGTACTTC	CASTFRLAEANIQYF
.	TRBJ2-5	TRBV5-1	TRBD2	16	TGCGCCAGCAGCTTAAGGACTAGCGGGGGGCAAGAGACCCAGTACTTC	CASSLRTSGGQETQYF
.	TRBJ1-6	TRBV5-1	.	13	TGCGCCAGCAGCTTGGGCCAAGATTCACCCCTCCACTTT	CASSLGQDSPLHF
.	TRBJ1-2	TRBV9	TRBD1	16	TGTGCCAGCAGCCCTCAAGATAACAGGGGGCTCTATGGCTACACCTTC	CASSPQDNRGLYGYTF
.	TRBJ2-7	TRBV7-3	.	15	TGTGCCAGCAGCTTAAGCGGGGACCCTAACTACGAGCAGTACTTC	CASSLSGDPNYEQYF
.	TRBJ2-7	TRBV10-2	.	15	TGCGCCAGTGGGACCCCCGTGGGAGGCTCCTACGAGCAGTACTTC	CASGTPVGGSYEQYF
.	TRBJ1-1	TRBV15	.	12	TGTGCCACCAGCTGGTCTGACAGGAATGCTTTCTTT	CATSWSDRNAFF
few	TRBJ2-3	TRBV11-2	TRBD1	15	TGTGCCAGCAGCCCTCCAGGGGGTGGCACAGATACGCAGTATTTT	CASSPPGGGTDTQYF
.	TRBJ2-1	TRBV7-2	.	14	TGTGCCAGCAGCTTAGTTTCAGGGGAGAATGAGCAGTTCTTC	CASSLVSGENEQFF
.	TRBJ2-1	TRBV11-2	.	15	TGTGCCAGCAGCTTAGTCGGGGGACTTAACAATGAGCAGTTCTTC	CASSLVGGLNNEQFF
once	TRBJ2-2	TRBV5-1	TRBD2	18	TGCGCCAGCAGCTTCCCTACTAGCGGGAGTAGGGGTACCGGGGAGCTGTTTTTT	CASSFPTSGSRGTGELFF
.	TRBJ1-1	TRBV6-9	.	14	TGTGCCAGCAGTTACTCGTCCAGGGTTACTGAAGCTTTCTTT	CASSYSSRVTEAFF
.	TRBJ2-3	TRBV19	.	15	TGTGCCACCAAAAATCCAGGGGCGCAAGCCGATACGCAGTATTTT	CATKNPGAQADTQYF
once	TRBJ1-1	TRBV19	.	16	TGTGCCAGTAGTATACCTCGAGGGGGGCGCGACACTGAAGCTTTCTTT	CASSIPRGGRDTEAFF
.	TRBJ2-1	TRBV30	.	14	TGTGCCTGGAGTGACGGCCGCGAATACAATGAGCAGTTCTTC	CAWSDGREYNEQFF
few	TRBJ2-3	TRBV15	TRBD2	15	TGTGCCACCAGCAGATCAGCGGGGGAGGTGGATACGCAGTATTTT	CATSRSAGEVDTQYF
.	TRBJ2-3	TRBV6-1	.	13	TGTGCCAGCACCGTGACTATCACAGATACGCAGTATTTT	CASTVTITDTQYF
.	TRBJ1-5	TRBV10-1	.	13	TGCGCCAGCAGTGAGGGGGGTGGGCAGCCCCAGCATTTT	CASSEGGGQPQHF
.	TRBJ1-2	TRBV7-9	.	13	TGTGCCAGCAGTCCTACTGACAGGAAAGACTACACCTTC	CASSPTDRKDYTF
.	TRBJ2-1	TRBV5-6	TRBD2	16	TGTGCCAGCAGCTGGGGGACTAGCGGGGGTCTCAATGAGCAGTTCTTC	CASSWGTSGGLNEQFF
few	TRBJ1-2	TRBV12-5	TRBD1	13	TGTGCTAGTGGTCCGGGGACAGGGGATGGCTACACCTTC	CASGPGTGDGYTF
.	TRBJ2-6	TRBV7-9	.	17	TGTGCCAGCAGCCCCCGTTTGGCTGGTGCTGGGGCCAACGTCCTGACTTTC	CASSPRLAGAGANVLTF
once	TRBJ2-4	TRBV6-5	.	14	TGTGCCAGCAGAGATACGGGAGCCAAAAACATTCAGTACTTC	CASRDTGAKNIQYF
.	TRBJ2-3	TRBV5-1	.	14	TGCGCCAGCAGGGAGGGGGAGTACACAGATACGCAGTATTTT	CASREGEYTDTQYF
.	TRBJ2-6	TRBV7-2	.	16	TGTGCCAGCAGCTTAGAGCAGAACTCTGGGGCCAACGTCCTGACTTTC	CASSLEQNSGANVLTF
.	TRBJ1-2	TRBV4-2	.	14	TGTGCCAGCAGCCGGGGCGGGGAGGGCTATGGCTACACCTTC	CASSRGGEGYGYTF
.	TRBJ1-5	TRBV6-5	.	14	TGTGCCAGCAGTTACCGACAGGCTGAGGGGCCCCAGCATTTT	CASSYRQAEGPQHF
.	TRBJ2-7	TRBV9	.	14	TGTGCCAGCAGCCCAGGGTCTTCATCCTACGAGCAGTACTTC	CASSPGSSSYEQYF
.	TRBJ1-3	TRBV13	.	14	TGTGCCAGCACCCCGGGGATGGGGGGGGACACCATATATTTT	CASTPGMGGDTIYF
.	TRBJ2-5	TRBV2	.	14	TGTGCCAGCAGCCGAACTAATCCCCAAGAGACCCAGTACTTC	CASSRTNPQETQYF
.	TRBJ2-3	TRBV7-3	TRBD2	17	TGTGCCAGCAGCTTAAAGCCAGCGGGGGGGGCCCGGAATACGCAGTATTTT	CASSLKPAGGARNTQYF
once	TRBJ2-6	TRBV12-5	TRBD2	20	TGTGCTAGTGGTTTGGTACATGTAGCGGGTCTCAGCTCTGGGGCCAACGTCCTGACTTTC	CASGLVHVAGLSSGANVLTF
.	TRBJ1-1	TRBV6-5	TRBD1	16	TGTGCCAGCAGTTACTCCCGGGACAGTGTTTTCACTGAAGCTTTCTTT	CASSYSRDSVFTEAFF
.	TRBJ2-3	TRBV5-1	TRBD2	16	TGCGCCAGCAGCTTGCTACCAGCGGGACGCACAGATACGCAGTATTTT	CASSLLPAGRTDTQYF
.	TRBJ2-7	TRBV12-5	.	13	TGTGCTAGTGGTTTGGTATTAGGGATCGAGCAGTACTTC	CASGLVLGIEQYF
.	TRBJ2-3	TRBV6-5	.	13	TGTGCCAGCAGTTACTCTTTTCGGGATACGCAGTATTTT	CASSYSFRDTQYF
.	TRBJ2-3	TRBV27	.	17	TGTGCCAGCAGTTTAGAGGTGGACTCGAGAGGGGTAGATACGCAGTATTTT	CASSLEVDSRGVDTQYF
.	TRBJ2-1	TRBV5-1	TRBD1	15	TGCGCCAGCAGCGGGGACAGGGGTAAGGTGGATGAGCAGTTCTTC	CASSGDRGKVDEQFF
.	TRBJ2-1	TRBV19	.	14	TGTGCCAGTAGTATAGTCGGTCGTTCGAATGAGCAGTTCTTC	CASSIVGRSNEQFF
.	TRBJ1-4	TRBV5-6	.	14	TGTGCCAGCAGCTTGGCTAGGGATAAGGAAAAACTGTTTTTT	CASSLARDKEKLFF
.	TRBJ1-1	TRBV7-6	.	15	TGTGCCAGCAGCCCGGCGGGGGAGAGAAACACTGAAGCTTTCTTT	CASSPAGERNTEAFF
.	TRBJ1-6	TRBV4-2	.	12	TGTGCCAGCAGCCAAGAGAATTCACCCCTCCACTTT	CASSQENSPLHF
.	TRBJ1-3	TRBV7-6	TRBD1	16	TGTGCCAGCAGCTCGGGACAGGGTTTCTCTGGAAACACCATATATTTT	CASSSGQGFSGNTIYF
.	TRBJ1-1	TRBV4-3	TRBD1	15	TGCGCCAGCAGCCTTGACAGGGCGGAAGGGACTGAAGCTTTCTTT	CASSLDRAEGTEAFF
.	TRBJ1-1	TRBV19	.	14	TGTGCCAGTAGTATTACGACTCTAACCCCTGAAGCTTTCTTT	CASSITTLTPEAFF